Each of the 8 T cell receptor beta chains below was sequenced from the same sample in a study of T-cell memory formation after mild COVID-19. TCRdb reprocessed the 5' RACE reads via MiXCR and lists one record per CDR3 protein. The sample carries 400,000 to 500,000 distinct CDR3 sequences, about 19% recorded once. Sequences were obtained from PBMCs or a T cell subset sorted from them (not recorded which). The receptors stem from an adult woman who had mild COVID-19 (a few samples of this study predate the infection). Cell type and time point are not known.

This clonotype was detected only a few times. The chain couples TRBV5-5 to TRBJ1-1; D gene uncertain. Germline V gene sequence: CDR1 SGHKS, CDR2 YYEKEE (reference sequence). Trimming removed 4 bases from V and 6 bases from J, with 13 bases in between. This CDR3 has 13 residues. CDR3 bases: TGTGCCAGCAGCCCGAGCGTAGTGGCTGAAGCTTTCTTT. This sequence encodes CASSPSVVAEAFF.

The chain couples TRBV29-1 to TRBJ1-1; D gene unclear. Looked up from germline, CDR1 is SQVTM and CDR2 is ANQGSEA. This CDR3 contains 12 residues. Trimming pared 3 bases from V and 3 bases from J, leaving 8 bases between. CDR3: CSVEYSYTEAFF. CDR3 nucleotide sequence: TGCAGCGTTGAGTACAGCTACACTGAAGCTTTCTTT.

In this sample, this clonotype turned up a few times. V and J are TRBV29-1 and TRBJ1-2; possibly TRBD1 for D (5 bases). The length of the CDR3 is 11 residues. Trimming took off 4 bases at V and 6 bases at J, with 9 bases between the two ends. Germline CDR1 SQVTM, CDR2 ANQGSEA. Written as DNA, the CDR3 is TGCAGCGTTGGGGCAGGGAATGGCTACACCTTC. The encoded protein is CSVGAGNGYTF.

This clonotype occurred a few times. This chain connects TRBV2 to TRBJ2-2, with 11 bases fitting TRBD2. CDR3 length equals 16 residues. The germline CDR1 and CDR2 sequences are SNHLY and FYNNEI. Germline trimming cut 5 bases from V and 6 bases from J; bases unmatched to any gene: 8. The CDR3 bases are TGTGCCAGCAGTCCCATACTAGCGGGAGTCGCCGGGGAGCTGTTTTTT. Its protein product is CASSPILAGVAGELFF.

This clonotype was detected only a few times. V is TRBV23-1 and J is TRBJ1-1; 11 bases map to TRBD1. TRBV23-1 is an ORF, with its function uncertain. After removal of 2 bases from V and 3 bases from J, the junction contained 14 bases not matched to a gene. This CDR3 spans 19 amino acids. CDR3 region: CASSQAVLGTGGMDTEAFF. DNA for the CDR3: TGCGCCAGCAGTCAAGCAGTTTTGGGGACAGGGGGGATGGACACTGAAGCTTTCTTT.

There are a few counts of this clonotype. J is TRBJ1-2 and V is TRBV4-1, with D possibly matching TRBD1 (5 bases). V was cut by 0 bases and J by 4 bases, with 12 bases left in between. The CDR3 runs to 15 residues. Germline V gene data show CDR1 as MGHRA and CDR2 as YSYEKL. CDR3 in amino acids: CASSQDEGVAYGYTF. The CDR3 region has the DNA TGCGCCAGCAGCCAAGATGAAGGGGTTGCCTATGGCTACACCTTC.

This clonotype was picked up many times. This CDR3 is CASSLAQAKGETQYF. The CDR3 DNA is TGCGCCAGCAGCTTGGCACAGGCTAAGGGGGAGACCCAGTACTTC. The V call is TRBV5-1, the J call TRBJ2-5, with D perhaps matching TRBD1 (5 bases). The V gene lost 0 bases and the J gene lost 5 bases, with 14 bases spanning the gap. Germline V gene lookup returns CDR1 SGHRS and CDR2 YFSETQ. This CDR3 has 15 residues.

The chain is built from TRBV20-1 and TRBJ1-3; TRBD1 matches 8 bases. With 7 bases clipped from V and 4 bases from J, the junction kept 3 bases outside the gene matches. Per germline, CDR1 DFQATT and CDR2 SNEGSKA (reference sequence). This CDR3 comprises 12 residues. The CDR3 nucleotides are TGCAGTGTCAGGGGGCCAGGAAACACCATATATTTT. Protein product: CSVRGPGNTIYF.